Each of the 19 T cell receptor beta chains below was sequenced from the same sample in a study of blood T cell repertoires in COVID-19. Sequencing was performed with immunoSEQ multiplex PCR; in TCRdb, only in-frame clones are kept and a portion is missing. Of some 270,000 clones in the sample, 70% to 90% are singletons; the top ten hold about 6.9%. The sample was PBMCs or T cells enriched from blood (not recorded which). The receptor source for this set is a woman aged 45-65 years who had been exposed to COVID-19.

This clone was seen a few times. The chain has TRBV29-1 and TRBJ1-5, with a tentative D call TRBD1 (5 bases). Trimming took off 6 bases at V and 7 bases at J, with 16 bases between the two ends. Per germline, CDR1 SQVTM and CDR2 ANQGSEA. The CDR3 runs to 13 residues. The CDR3 DNA sequence: TGCAGCGTCGGGGGAGGGTCGAACCAGCCCCAGCATTTT. Translated, it gives CSVGGGSNQPQHF.

The rearrangement joins TRBV21-1 to TRBJ2-5; the DNA was not used to check the table's D call, TRBD2. TRBV21-1 is a known pseudogene. The CDR3 extends over 19 amino acids. This chain's CDR3 is CASSKEHTGGTSLSETQYF. The CDR3 region has the DNA TGTGCCAGCAGCAAAGAGCATACCGGAGGGACTAGCCTTTCGGAGACCCAGTACTTC.

J is TRBJ1-5 and V is TRBV6-1, with D tentatively TRBD1 (6 bases). Trimming removed 4 bases from V and 0 bases from J, with 19 bases in between. The CDR3 covers 18 residues. CDR1 is MNHNS, CDR2 SASEGT, per germline. CDR3 DNA sequence: TGTGCCAGCAGTGCTTCTTATAGGACAGAGTATAGCAATCAGCCCCAGCATTTT. It codes for CASSASYRTEYSNQPQHF.

The chain carries TRBV5-1 and TRBJ2-3, with 7 nucleotides matching TRBD2. The CDR3 contains 15 residues. Germline CDR1 and CDR2: SGHRS and YFSETQ. The J segment lost 4 bases and the V segment lost 0 bases, leaving 5 bases of the junction unmatched. In DNA, the CDR3 is TGCGCCAGCAGCTTGGCACTAGCGCACTCAGATACGCAGTATTTT. Translating it yields CASSLALAHSDTQYF.

The rearrangement links TRBV7-9 to TRBJ1-2; TRBD1 is a possible D gene (5 bases). Per the germline V gene, CDR1 is SEHNR and CDR2 is FQNEAQ (reference sequence). Trimming removed 4 bases from V and 0 bases from J, with 12 bases in between. This CDR3 region has 15 residues. The CDR3 DNA reads as TGTGCCAGCAGCTCCGTTGGGGGGGCTAACTATGGCTACACCTTC. This encodes CASSSVGGANYGYTF.

The chain combines TRBV11-1 with TRBJ1-1; 12 bases agree with TRBD1. The CDR3 consists of 16 residues. Germline CDR1 reads SGHAT; CDR2 reads FQDESV (reference sequence). V shed 6 bases and J 5 bases; nucleotides not matched to a gene: 10. DNA of the CDR3: TGTGCCAGCAGTATCCGGGACAGGGGGCGGAGGACTGAAGCTTTCTTT. Encoded protein: CASSIRDRGRRTEAFF.

This chain links TRBV12-3 or TRBV12-4 with TRBJ2-2; D uncertain. Trimming stripped 5 bases from V and 7 bases from J, with 8 bases between. The CDR3 extends over 12 amino acids. CDR3 DNA sequence: TGTGCCAGCAGTCCTTATGTCGGGGAGCTGTTTTTT. Translating it yields CASSPYVGELFF.

The chain has TRBV11-1 and TRBJ1-6, with D perhaps TRBD1 (5 bases). Germline V gene data show CDR1 as SGHAT and CDR2 as FQDESV (reference sequence). This CDR3 has 13 residues. V shed 3 bases and J shed 7 bases, with 7 bases lying between them. The CDR3 DNA reads TGTGCCAGCAGCTTGCCAGGGAATTCACCCCTCCACTTT. Its translation: CASSLPGNSPLHF. Drawing the rest from reference TRBV11-1 and TRBJ1-6, the complete variable domain is EAEVAQSPRYKITEKSQAVAFWCDPISGHATLYWYRQILGQGPELLVQFQDESVVDDSQLPKDRFSAERLKGVDSTLKIQPAELGDSAMYLCASSLPGNSPLHFGNGTRLTVT.

The J gene is TRBJ1-2, the V gene TRBV27; D is uncertain. With 5 bases removed from V and 4 bases from J, the gap between germline ends came to 11 bases. CDR1 MNHEY and CDR2 SMNVEV come from the germline V gene (reference sequence). The CDR3 runs to 13 residues. The CDR3 protein is CASSQENSYGYTF. In nucleotides, the CDR3 is TGTGCCAGCAGTCAGGAAAACAGCTATGGCTACACCTTC.

The table lists this clone with a count of one. The V gene is TRBV28, the J gene TRBJ1-2; 8 positions agree with TRBD1. The J segment lost 4 bases and the V segment lost 4 bases, leaving 2 bases of the junction unmatched. Germline assignment: CDR1 MDHEN and CDR2 SYDVKM. This CDR3 spans 13 amino acids. In DNA form, the CDR3 reads TGTGCCAGCAGTTCACAGGGGGTCTATGGCTACACCTTC. It codes for CASSSQGVYGYTF.

The rearrangement joins TRBV4-1 to TRBJ1-1; D is possibly TRBD1 (6 bases). Germline CDR1 reads MGHRA; CDR2 reads YSYEKL. CDR3 length: 14 amino acids. The germline V and J ends were trimmed by 0 bases and 5 bases, with 10 bases remaining between them. The CDR3 loop reads CASSQEDGQTEAFF. The CDR3 DNA reads as TGCGCCAGCAGCCAAGAAGATGGACAGACTGAAGCTTTCTTT.

The J gene is TRBJ2-3, the V gene TRBV7-2; unclear D gene. Germline V gene sequence: CDR1 SGHTA, CDR2 FQGNSA. The CDR3 loop spans 13 amino acids. V lost 5 bases to trimming and J lost 4 bases, with 10 bases between them. CDR3 sequence: CASSLRNSDTQYF. CDR3 DNA sequence: TGTGCCAGCAGCCTCCGTAACTCAGATACGCAGTATTTT.

The chain employs TRBV7-9 and TRBJ2-5, with TRBD2 identical over 10 bases. The CDR3 totals 14 residues. Germline CDR1 reads SEHNR; CDR2 reads FQNEAQ (reference sequence). The J segment lost 5 bases and the V segment lost 5 bases, leaving 5 bases of the junction unmatched. The CDR3 loop reads CASSPSGGVETQYF. The DNA for the CDR3 is TGTGCCAGCAGCCCCAGCGGGGGGGTGGAGACCCAGTACTTC.

As DNA, the CDR3 is TGTGCCAGCAGTTCGACAGGGTTCTATGGCTACACCTTC. This encodes CASSSTGFYGYTF. V is TRBV6-5 and J is TRBJ1-2, with 7 bases lining up with TRBD1. Per germline, CDR1 MNHEY and CDR2 SVGAGI. This CDR3 is 13 amino acids long. V trimming: 4 bases; J trimming: 4 bases; junction bases outside the gene matches: 3.

V and J are TRBV7-9 and TRBJ2-2; possibly TRBD2 for D (5 bases). The CDR3 is 15 residues long. Between the trimmed V and J ends, which lost 2 bases and 4 bases, there was a span of 11 bases. Germline V gene data show CDR1 as SEHNR and CDR2 as FQNEAQ (reference sequence). In DNA, the CDR3 is TGTGCCAGCAGCTTACTCGGGGAACGCACCGGGGAGCTGTTTTTT. It translates to CASSLLGERTGELFF.

The chain couples TRBV12-3 or TRBV12-4 to TRBJ2-2; D not certain. V lost 6 bases and J 7 bases, leaving 9 bases between the germline ends. The CDR3 runs to 12 residues. For the CDR3, the DNA is TGTGCCAGCAGCCTACACAGCGGGGAGCTGTTTTTT. It translates to CASSLHSGELFF.

This clone is a singleton in its sample. The genes are TRBV7-9 and TRBJ1-1; no clear D gene. The CDR3 length is 13 residues. V shed 7 bases and J shed 2 bases, with 11 bases lying between them. Germline CDR1 SEHNR, CDR2 FQNEAQ (reference sequence). The CDR3 coding sequence is TGTGCCAGCACAATCTCGGTTAACACTGAAGCTTTCTTT. Its protein product is CASTISVNTEAFF.

The V gene is TRBV4-3, the J gene TRBJ2-7, with TRBD2 identical over 7 bases. Looked up from germline, CDR1 is LGHNA and CDR2 is YSLEER. Trimming removed 4 bases from V and 2 bases from J; junction bases left unmatched: 5. The CDR3 sequence is 14 residues long. The CDR3 sequence is CASSPREGPYEQYF. CDR3 DNA: TGCGCCAGCAGCCCTAGGGAGGGCCCCTACGAGCAGTACTTC.

As DNA, the CDR3 is TGTGCCAGCAGCTTCCAGCGGGGGCTTGCGGAGCAGTACTTC. Amino acid sequence: CASSFQRGLAEQYF. The chain recombines TRBV5-4 with TRBJ2-7, with TRBD2 identical over 8 bases. Germline V gene data show CDR1 as SGHNT and CDR2 as YYREEE (reference sequence). The V and J ends lost 2 bases and 7 bases, in that order; junction bases with no gene match: 8. The CDR3 loop spans 14 amino acids.